A single sample is the source of the 31 T cell receptor beta chains below, sequenced in a study of blood T cell repertoires in COVID-19. The assay was immunoSEQ multiplex PCR, and TCRdb's table has in-frame clones only and misses some. In the table there are about 170,000 clones, around 83% of which are singletons. Sequencing was carried out using PBMCs or T cells enriched from blood (not recorded which). The receptor source for this set is a man between 50 and 59 years old who had recovered from COVID-19.

The chain couples TRBV29-1 to TRBJ2-3; no definite D call. This CDR3 spans 12 amino acids. Trimming cost V 3 bases and J 7 bases, with 11 bases left between them. CDR1 SQVTM and CDR2 ANQGSEA come from the germline V gene. The CDR3 DNA reads TGCAGCGTTGACCTCTGGCGGAATACGCAGTATTTT. It translates to CSVDLWRNTQYF.

The chain combines TRBV2 with TRBJ2-4, with D possibly matching TRBD1 (6 bases). V lost 5 bases and J lost 9, with 17 bases in between. In germline, CDR1 is SNHLY, CDR2 FYNNEI. The CDR3 spans 14 residues. The CDR3 here is CASSTPQGLGIQYF. In DNA, the CDR3 is TGTGCCAGCAGTACTCCACAGGGCCTGGGCATTCAGTACTTC. Looking up the rest from reference TRBV2 and TRBJ2-4 gives the full variable domain: EPEVTQTPSHQVTQMGQEVILRCVPISNHLYFYWYRQILGQKVEFLVSFYNNEISEKSEIFDDQFSVERPDGSNFTLKIRSTKLEDSAMYFCASSTPQGLGIQYFGAGTRLSVL.

V is TRBV5-1 and J is TRBJ2-2, with TRBD2 matching 10 bases. The CDR3 is 15 residues long. Per germline, CDR1 SGHRS and CDR2 YFSETQ. V gave up 1 base and J gave up 6 bases; unmatched junction bases: 3. The CDR3 region has the DNA TGCGCCAGCAGCTTGACTCTAGCGGGGGCCGGGGAGCTGTTTTTT. Its translation is CASSLTLAGAGELFF.

The chain has TRBV4-1 and TRBJ2-6; TRBD1 is a possible D gene (5 bases). Deletions cut 0 bases from V and 0 bases from J, with 15 bases between. The CDR3 extends over 19 amino acids. Germline-derived CDR1 and CDR2 are MGHRA and YSYEKL. The CDR3 spells CASSQDRGRLNSGANVLTF. CDR3 nucleotide sequence: TGCGCCAGCAGCCAAGATAGGGGCAGGCTCAACTCTGGGGCCAACGTCCTGACTTTC.

The chain employs TRBV5-5 and TRBJ2-1, with TRBD2 matching 8 bases. The CDR3 is 16 residues long. CDR1 SGHKS and CDR2 YYEKEE come from the germline V gene (reference sequence). The V gene end was trimmed by 4 bases and the J gene end by 7 bases; junction bases not matched to a gene: 13. CDR3 protein: CASSQAGGPLGNEQFF. CDR3 sequence (DNA): TGTGCCAGCAGCCAGGCGGGGGGCCCTTTAGGGAATGAGCAGTTCTTC.

The chain couples TRBV6-4 to TRBJ1-2; 8 bases map to TRBD1. The germline V gene encodes CDR1 MRHNA and CDR2 SNTAGT. The CDR3 contains 13 residues. J was trimmed by 7 bases and V by 4 bases; bases with no gene match: 5. CDR3: CASSGQGTGGYTF. The CDR3 DNA follows: TGTGCCAGCAGTGGACAGGGGACGGGTGGCTACACCTTC.

This clone was observed a single time. V is TRBV11-1 and J is TRBJ2-7, with 10 bases that match TRBD1. Germline CDR1 is SGHAT and CDR2 is FQDESV (reference sequence). After removal of 7 bases from V and 6 bases from J, the junction contained 15 bases not matched to a gene. The CDR3 has 16 amino acids. DNA of the CDR3: TGTGCCAGCAACCGAGGGACCCGGGACAGGGGTAGCGAGCAGTACTTC. It encodes CASNRGTRDRGSEQYF.

The J gene is TRBJ2-2, the V gene TRBV11-2; D remains ambiguous. CDR1 and CDR2 from the germline V gene are SGHAT and FQNNGV. The V and J ends lost 0 bases and 2 bases respectively, with 7 bases between them. This CDR3 has 15 amino acids. CDR3 protein: CASSLDPGNTGELFF. CDR3 nucleotide sequence: TGTGCCAGCAGCTTAGATCCCGGTAACACCGGGGAGCTGTTTTTT.

V is TRBV7-6 and J is TRBJ1-5; 9 bases align to TRBD1. Trimming took 5 bases from V and 0 from J; bases not matched to a gene: 5. Germline V lookup: CDR1 SGHVS, CDR2 FNYEAQ. This CDR3 is built from 16 residues. CDR3 residues: CASSQGQGYSNQPQHF. The CDR3 DNA reads as TGTGCCAGCAGCCAGGGACAGGGATATAGCAATCAGCCCCAGCATTTT.

The chain employs TRBV27 and TRBJ2-7; 10 positions agree with TRBD2. Germline V gene sequence: CDR1 MNHEY, CDR2 SMNVEV (reference sequence). The CDR3 is 17 residues long. V was pared by 5 bases and J by 2 bases, with 12 bases of the junction left unmatched. CDR3 DNA: TGTGCCAGCAGTACCTACCCTTGGACTAGCGGCGCCTACGAGCAGTACTTC. As protein: CASSTYPWTSGAYEQYF.

The chain links TRBV18 to TRBJ2-5, with 10 bases lining up with TRBD2. This CDR3 is 17 amino acids long. Per the germline V gene, CDR1 is KGHSH and CDR2 is LQKENI. Losses at the gene ends were 6 bases for V and 5 bases for J; bases not matched to a gene: 15. The CDR3 region is CASSTSLVAGGRETQYF. CDR3 nucleotides: TGTGCCAGCTCTACCTCCTTGGTAGCGGGGGGCCGGGAGACCCAGTACTTC.

The gene calls are TRBV15 and TRBJ2-1; D unresolved. The germline V and J ends were trimmed by 0 bases and 7 bases, with 10 bases remaining between them. There are 14 residues in the CDR3. The germline V gene has CDR1 LNHNV and CDR2 YYDKDF (reference sequence). The CDR3 nucleotides are TGTGCCACCAGCAGAGATCAGTTGCTGAATGAGCAGTTCTTC. It codes for CATSRDQLLNEQFF.

This clone was picked up a small number of times. This chain uses TRBV5-6 with TRBJ2-7, with 7 bases that match TRBD1. Trimming at V came to 3 bases and at J to 4 bases, leaving 10 bases not matched to a gene. The CDR3 is 15 amino acids. Germline V CDR1 and CDR2: SGHDT, YYEEEE. The CDR3 nucleotides are TGTGCCAGCAGCTCGCCCGACAGGGTGGGTTACGAGCAGTACTTC. Protein: CASSSPDRVGYEQYF.

The chain employs TRBV14 and TRBJ1-1; no clear D gene. The V and J ends lost 8 bases and 4 bases respectively, with 17 bases between them. CDR1 is SGHDN, CDR2 FVKESK, per germline. The CDR3 sequence is 14 residues long. CDR3 sequence (DNA): TGTGCCAGCGGATATGGGCCCGGGAGCACTGAAGCTTTCTTT. It codes for CASGYGPGSTEAFF. The complete variable domain, with remaining parts taken from reference TRBV14 and TRBJ1-1, reads EAGVTQFPSHSVIEKGQTVTLRCDPISGHDNLYWYRRVMGKEIKFLLHFVKESKQDESGMPNNRFLAERTGGTYSTLKVQPAELEDSGVYFCASGYGPGSTEAFFGQGTRLTVV.

The chain employs TRBV9 and TRBJ2-7, with unresolved D. CDR3 length: 12 amino acids. CDR1 and CDR2 (germline): SGDLS, YYNGEE. V lost 4 bases and J 3 bases, leaving 8 bases between the germline ends. This chain's CDR3 is CASSKNNYEQYF. CDR3 nucleotide sequence: TGTGCCAGCAGCAAAAACAACTACGAGCAGTACTTC.

The CDR3 loop is CASSLRDSPYEQYF. The CDR3 DNA reads as TGTGCCAGCAGCTTACGGGACAGTCCCTACGAGCAGTACTTC. This chain joins TRBV7-2 and TRBJ2-7; 7 bases align to TRBD1. Germline trimming cut 2 bases from V and 2 bases from J; bases unmatched to any gene: 3. The CDR3 covers 14 residues. Germline V gene sequence: CDR1 SGHTA, CDR2 FQGNSA.

The rearrangement uses TRBV13 and TRBJ2-1, with D maybe TRBD2 (9 bases). Trimming pared 2 bases from V and 9 bases from J, leaving 20 bases between. The CDR3 length is 16 residues. CDR1 is PRHDT and CDR2 is FYEKMQ in the germline V gene (reference sequence). CDR3 DNA: TGTGCCAGCAGCTTACCCTCCCTAGCGGGGACAGGTGAGCAGTTCTTC. It yields the protein CASSLPSLAGTGEQFF. Supplemented by reference TRBV13 and TRBJ2-1, the full variable domain reads AAGVIQSPRHLIKEKRETATLKCYPIPRHDTVYWYQQGPGQDPQFLISFYEKMQSDKGSIPDRFSAQQFSDYHSELNMSSLELGDSALYFCASSLPSLAGTGEQFFGPGTRLTVL.

The chain combines TRBV4-2 with TRBJ1-5, with 7 positions matching TRBD1. The CDR3 sequence is 17 residues long. Germline V gene sequence: CDR1 LGHNA, CDR2 YNFKEQ. The V segment lost 3 bases and the J segment 1 base; nucleotides outside the gene matches: 9. CDR3: CASSQITGAVSNQPQHF. DNA for the CDR3: TGTGCCAGCAGCCAGATAACAGGGGCCGTCAGCAATCAGCCCCAGCATTTT.

The V gene is TRBV5-5, the J gene TRBJ1-1; possible D gene TRBD1, 6 bases. This CDR3 spans 15 amino acids. CDR1 and CDR2 (germline): SGHKS, YYEKEE (reference sequence). V was pared by 4 bases and J by 0 bases, with 13 bases between. CDR3 in amino acids: CASSRTQGMNTEAFF. CDR3 DNA sequence: TGTGCCAGCAGCAGAACACAGGGAATGAACACTGAAGCTTTCTTT.

This rearrangement joins TRBV5-1 to TRBJ2-1; 12 nucleotides align to TRBD2. Germline-derived CDR1 and CDR2 are SGHRS and YFSETQ. This CDR3 has 16 amino acids. V lost 2 bases, J lost 7 bases, and 7 bases stayed unmatched. This chain's CDR3 is CASSFSSGGAGNEQFF. CDR3 coding DNA: TGCGCCAGCAGCTTCTCTAGCGGGGGGGCTGGAAATGAGCAGTTCTTC. Looking up the rest from reference TRBV5-1 and TRBJ2-1 gives the full variable domain: KAGVTQTPRYLIKTRGQQVTLSCSPISGHRSVSWYQQTPGQGLQFLFEYFSETQRNKGNFPGRFSGRQFSNSRSEMNVSTLELGDSALYLCASSFSSGGAGNEQFFGPGTRLTVL.

This chain connects TRBV6-5 to TRBJ1-4; D unclear. The V gene's germline CDR1 is MNHEY and CDR2 SVGAGI. CDR3 size: 12 residues. V was shortened by 9 bases and J by 5 bases, with 10 bases between the two germline ends. The CDR3, as DNA: TGTGCCAGGGGAGTCATGAATGAAAAACTGTTTTTT. Translating it yields CARGVMNEKLFF.

The genes are TRBV19 and TRBJ2-7; tentatively, D is TRBD1 (6 bases). The V end lost 5 bases, the J end lost 6 bases, and 14 bases lay between the germline ends. The CDR3 length is 13 residues. Germline assignment: CDR1 LNHDA and CDR2 SQIVND (reference sequence). As DNA, the CDR3 is TGTGCCAGTAGTGTCACCAGGACAGCCGAGCAGTACTTC. Translating it yields CASSVTRTAEQYF.

This CDR3 is CSASRGTEAFF. The CDR3 DNA is TGCAGTGCTAGCAGGGGGACTGAAGCTTTCTTT. The chain combines TRBV20-1 with TRBJ1-1, with TRBD1 matching over 7 bases. CDR3 length equals 11 residues. CDR1 and CDR2 from the germline V gene are DFQATT and SNEGSKA (reference sequence). Trimming took 3 bases from V and 5 from J; bases not matched to a gene: 0.

The chain is built from TRBV3-1 (or the pseudogene TRBV3-2) and TRBJ2-2, with D tentatively TRBD2 (6 bases). This CDR3 contains 14 residues. Germline loops: CDR1 LGHDT, CDR2 YNNKEL (reference sequence). Trimming cost V 4 bases and J 7 bases, with 13 bases left between them. The CDR3 region has the DNA TGTGCCAGCAGCCGGAGGGAGGTGGGCGGGGAGCTGTTTTTT. As protein: CASSRREVGGELFF.

This clone was seen a single time. The rearrangement uses TRBV7-9 and TRBJ1-1; 12 bases are shared with TRBD1. Germline CDR1 and CDR2: SEHNR and FQNEAQ (reference sequence). CDR3 size: 15 residues. The V and J ends lost 5 bases and 6 bases, in that order; junction bases with no gene match: 7. CDR3 nucleotide sequence: TGTGCCAGCAGCCTGGGACAGGGGGCTGGGGCTGAAGCTTTCTTT. Residues: CASSLGQGAGAEAFF.

This chain links TRBV9 with TRBJ1-6; a possible D gene is TRBD1 (6 bases). The CDR3 spans 15 residues. Between the trimmed V and J ends, which lost 3 bases and 4 bases, there was a span of 11 bases. The germline V gene has CDR1 SGDLS and CDR2 YYNGEE. In DNA, the CDR3 is TGTGCCAGCAGCGCCCAGGGGTGGTATAATTCACCCCTCCACTTT. Translated: CASSAQGWYNSPLHF.

Concerning this clone itself: At one end the junction does not follow the germline gene, possibly because of a read error. This chain links TRBV27 with TRBJ2-7, with 8 bases lining up with TRBD1. The CDR3 has 13 amino acids. From germline, CDR1 is MNHEY and CDR2 SMNVEV (reference sequence). CDR3 region: CASSPSRDRFERF. The CDR3, as DNA: TGTGCCAGCAGTCCTTCGCGGGACAGGTTCGAGCGCTTC.

This chain connects TRBV5-1 to TRBJ2-5, with TRBD1 identical over 7 bases. The CDR3 contains 15 residues. CDR1 is SGHRS, CDR2 YFSETQ, per germline. V lost 0 bases and J lost 2; bases outside the gene matches: 4. For the CDR3, the DNA is TGCGCCAGCAGCTTGGCCGGGACAGAGCAAGAGACCCAGTACTTC. Its translation: CASSLAGTEQETQYF.

The chain joins TRBV19 to TRBJ1-5, with 9 bases matching TRBD1. Germline V gives CDR1 LNHDA, CDR2 SQIVND (reference sequence). The CDR3 length is 15 residues. Trimming removed 6 bases from V and 6 bases from J; junction bases left unmatched: 9. The CDR3 sequence is CASRPTGGLIQPQHF. The CDR3 DNA sequence: TGTGCCAGTAGACCGACAGGGGGACTAATTCAGCCCCAGCATTTT. The complete variable domain, with remaining parts taken from reference TRBV19 and TRBJ1-5, reads DGGITQSPKYLFRKEGQNVTLSCEQNLNHDAMYWYRQDPGQGLRLIYYSQIVNDFQKGDIAEGYSVSREKKESFPLTVTSAQKNPTAFYLCASRPTGGLIQPQHFGDGTRLSIL.

The rearrangement uses TRBV3-1 (or the pseudogene TRBV3-2) and TRBJ2-5, with TRBD2 matching 9 bases. Germline loops: CDR1 LGHDT, CDR2 YNNKEL (reference sequence). The V and J ends lost 3 bases and 2 bases, in that order; junction bases with no gene match: 4. CDR3 length: 15 amino acids. CDR3: CASSHLAGEQETQYF. DNA of the CDR3: TGTGCCAGCAGCCATTTAGCGGGGGAACAAGAGACCCAGTACTTC.

The V and J genes are TRBV10-2 and TRBJ1-5; 9 positions agree with TRBD1. J was trimmed by 3 bases and V by 5 bases; bases with no gene match: 2. CDR3 size: 14 residues. Germline lookup yields CDR1 WSHSY and CDR2 SAAADI. The chain's CDR3 is CASSTGGTNQPQHF. CDR3 bases: TGCGCCAGCAGTACAGGGGGCACCAATCAGCCCCAGCATTTT.